This T cell receptor (beta chain) emerged from a study of early T cells in non-severe SARS-CoV-2 infection. Study background: From unsorted whole blood, bulk RNA was sequenced, and the chains remained unpaired.

Each single cDNA molecule received a unique molecular identifier. One entry per CDR3 protein results from TCRdb running MiXCR on the 5' RACE reads. The sample lists about 30,000 distinct CDR3 sequences; 5% to 6.5% were seen once. This clonotype occurred many times. The source is an adult who was a healthcare worker with PCR-confirmed SARS-CoV-2 infection or an uninfected control (not recorded which). Sequenced: whole blood.

The CDR3 nucleotides are TGTGCCAGCAGCTTACGACAGGGGGACAACGAGCAGTACTTC. It yields the protein CASSLRQGDNEQYF. The chain links TRBV11-2 to TRBJ2-7, with TRBD1 matching over 9 bases. Germline V gives CDR1 SGHAT, CDR2 FQNNGV. The J segment lost 5 bases and the V segment lost 2 bases, leaving 4 bases of the junction unmatched. The CDR3 has 14 amino acids. The full variable domain, completed using reference TRBV11-2 and TRBJ2-7, is EAGVAQSPRYKIIEKRQSVAFWCNPISGHATLYWYQQILGQGPKLLIQFQNNGVVDDSQLPKDRFSAERLKGVDSTLKIQPAKLEDSAVYLCASSLRQGDNEQYFGPGTRLTVT.